The sequence of this TCR beta chain was determined in a study of T cell changes during pregnancy in multiple sclerosis. Data came from immunoSEQ multiplex PCR; TCRdb stores just in-frame clones and leaves some out. The sample records roughly 61,000 clones, around 90% being singletons. This CDR3 has 15 residues. Trimming pared 2 bases from V and 1 base from J, leaving 10 bases between. The germline V gene has CDR1 SGHNT and CDR2 YYREEE (reference sequence). The TCR was taken from a female donor in good health, enrolled as a control in a pregnancy study. The chain is built from TRBV5-4 and TRBJ2-1, with D possibly being TRBD2 (6 bases). The source material was peripheral blood, sampled in the first trimester of pregnancy. CDR3 DNA: TGTGCCAGCAGCTTTTCCGGGGGATCCTACAATGAGCAGTTCTTC. Amino acids: CASSFSGGSYNEQFF.